This T cell receptor (beta chain) is drawn from a study of shared clonotypes between healthy human individuals. Data came from immunoSEQ multiplex PCR; TCRdb stores just in-frame clones and leaves some out. The data show some 2,400,000 clones, with around 95% seen just once and over 0.1% held by the top ten. Regarding this clone: Its specificity is unknown.

Germline assignment: CDR1 MDHEN and CDR2 SYDVKM. V dropped 5 bases and J dropped 6 bases, with 16 bases sitting between them. The CDR3 runs to 15 residues. Study results and limitations: All-four-donor shared clonotypes had higher generation probabilities than non-shared clonotypes did.

The origin of this receptor is a man between 18 and 29 years old in good health. Sample: naive CD4+ T cells sorted from blood. Specified subset: CD45RA+ positively selected. The chain employs TRBV28 and TRBJ1-4; D is perhaps TRBD1 (5 bases). The CDR3 loop reads CASSLGSLGDEKLFF. The CDR3 DNA is TGTGCCAGCAGTCTGGGGTCCTTAGGGGATGAAAAACTGTTTTTT.